This paragraph reports one TCR beta chain. The source of the sample is a study of CD8+ T cells in alopecia areata. Indicated treatment: oral pan-JAK inhibitor, 5-10 mg twice daily. CDR3 length: 14 residues. V shed 2 bases and J shed 16 bases, with 20 bases lying between them. Germline V gene lookup returns CDR1 LNHDA and CDR2 SQIVND (reference sequence). In each case, RNA was isolated and then reverse transcribed into cDNA as the sequencing template. Here immunoSEQ multiplex PCR was the method, and the copy in TCRdb shows in-frame clones only, minus some. The sample consists of around 120,000 clones, about 54% of them appearing once.

This clonotype was obtained from a human donor with alopecia areata. V usage is TRBV19 and J usage is TRBJ1-4; possible D gene TRBD1, 6 bases. The sequences come from CD8+ T cells sorted from blood, collected at week 4, from a patient treated with tofacitinib. The CDR3 DNA sequence: TGTGCCAGTAGTATAAAAGTCCGGGGGGGCAGAAGGTTTTTT. It translates to CASSIKVRGGRRFF.